This T cell receptor (beta chain) stems from a study of blood T cells in healthy people across ages. Sample-barcoded 5' priming and a J-beta primer mix drove a second PCR of about 7 to 12 cycles. Per-sample output comprised a minimum of 2.5 million paired-end reads containing CDR3. TCRdb re-derived calls from the 5' RACE reads in MiXCR, one entry per CDR3 protein. The sample has around 700,000 distinct CDR3 sequences; around a quarter are singletons. In its sample, this clonotype was seen a few times. Its antigen is unidentified. J was trimmed by 4 bases and V by 5 bases; bases with no gene match: 6. CDR1 is LNHDA and CDR2 is SQIVND in the germline V gene (reference sequence). The CDR3 has 14 amino acids. General study points: Because sorting was not performed, PBMCs prevented conclusive naive versus antigen-experienced comparison.

These data were also reused for a study on T cells of mothers and their children. That study adds: Second-PCR primer M1S introduced sample barcodes and 2-4 random nucleotides. Every mother produced more than 9 million TCR beta CDR3 reads, whereas every child provided several million.

Sequenced sample: blood. This sequence was found in a boy younger than 18 in good health. The chain has TRBV19 and TRBJ2-7; 9 nucleotides match TRBD2. In nucleotides, the CDR3 is TGTGCCAGTAGTTCCGGGACTAGCCCATACGAGCAGTACTTC. Translation: CASSSGTSPYEQYF.